This TCR beta chain derives from a study of blood T cell repertoires in COVID-19. Per the original methods: By means of reference gene primer amplification, nucleated cell counts were estimated. TCRdb's table, derived via immunoSEQ multiplex PCR, lists solely in-frame clones and lacks some. That table is the source of V, J and clone size, and D and trimming were worked out from the DNA. The sample lists about 70,000 clones; about nine tenths were seen once. The TCR comes from a woman over 75 with active or convalescent COVID-19. Input material: peripheral blood.

CDR3 amino acids: CASSPSLADTQYF. The DNA for the CDR3 is TGTGCCAGCTCCCCCTCCTTAGCAGATACGCAGTATTTT. The chain uses TRBV18 and TRBJ2-3, with D unclear. There are 13 residues in the CDR3. CDR1 and CDR2 (germline): KGHSH, LQKENI. The V gene lost 6 bases and the J gene lost 4 bases, with 11 bases spanning the gap.